Below, 27 T cell receptor beta chains from the same sample are listed, as sequenced in a study of T cell repertoires in cytomegalovirus infection (dated by TCRdb to between 2017 and 2020). This specimen's treatment or condition label, per the study, means: in vitro stimulation with specific CMV peptide epitopes to enrich CMV-specific T cells. These reads were obtained on an Illumina HiSeq 1500. TCRdb trimmed public reads at Q25 via fastp, called clones via MiXCR and kept in-frame beta chains. For every CDR3 protein sequence, its rows merge into one entry that carries the most common genes and DNA. This sample is represented by 450,000 to 550,000 distinct CDR3 sequences; more than 40% of them were singletons. In total, the top ten clones hold around 45% of the sample. What these receptors recognize is not known. Material: cultured PBMCs, obtained from culture after CMV antigen stimulation. These TCRs come from a human donor in good health (CMV status not recorded). Some clones in this sample may be carry-over from other donors' samples.

The CDR3: CASSVSQHYSNQPQHF. The DNA of the CDR3 is TGTGCCAGCAGCGTTAGTCAGCATTATAGCAATCAGCCCCAGCATTTT. The chain employs TRBV9 and TRBJ1-5; D gene ambiguous. From germline, CDR1 is SGDLS and CDR2 YYNGEE. Trimming took 2 bases from V and 0 from J, leaving 12 bases between them. CDR3 size: 16 residues.

This rearrangement joins TRBV5-4 to TRBJ1-4; TRBD1 might be the D (5 bases). CDR3 length: 16 amino acids. V lost 4 bases to trimming and J lost 6 bases, with 19 bases between them. Germline V CDR1 and CDR2: SGHNT, YYREEE (reference sequence). The CDR3 loop is CASSRTPGRQDEKLFF. The CDR3 DNA is TGTGCCAGCAGCCGAACCCCGGGGCGCCAAGATGAAAAACTGTTTTTT. Full variable domain (remainder filled in from reference TRBV5-4 and TRBJ1-4): ETGVTQSPTHLIKTRGQQVTLRCSSQSGHNTVSWYQQALGQGPQFIFQYYREEENGRGNFPPRFSGLQFPNYSSELNVNALELDDSALYLCASSRTPGRQDEKLFFGSGTQLSVL.

V and J are TRBV7-2 and TRBJ2-1; TRBD2 aligns across 16 bases. Germline CDR1 and CDR2: SGHTA and FQGNSA. V lost 7 bases to trimming and J lost 15 bases; unmatched junction nucleotides: 12. The CDR3 covers 15 residues. CDR3 protein: CASTPGGTSGRAGFF. The CDR3, as DNA: TGTGCCAGCACCCCAGGCGGGACTAGCGGGAGGGCCGGGTTCTTC.

This clonotype was picked up a small number of times. V is TRBV10-3 and J is TRBJ2-1; 9 nucleotides agree with TRBD2. This CDR3 comprises 16 residues. The germline V gene encodes CDR1 ENHRY and CDR2 SYGVKD. The junction had 11 bases not matched to a gene; V was cut back by 7 bases and J by 4 bases. In nucleotides, the CDR3 is TGTGCCATCAAAGGGGCGGGACTAGCCGTTTACAATGAGCAGTTCTTC. This encodes CAIKGAGLAVYNEQFF.

This chain connects TRBV4-1 to TRBJ2-5; no clear D gene. Germline CDR1 and CDR2: MGHRA and YSYEKL. CDR3 length: 14 residues. V was cut by 3 bases and J by 5 bases, with 13 bases left in between. The CDR3 is CASSHPSPRETQYF. DNA of the CDR3: TGCGCCAGCAGCCACCCATCCCCCAGGGAGACCCAGTACTTC.

This chain connects TRBV4-1 to TRBJ1-5; D is ambiguous. The V end lost 4 bases, the J end lost 4 bases, and 17 bases lay between the germline ends. The CDR3 length is 16 residues. CDR1 and CDR2 (germline): MGHRA, YSYEKL. The CDR3 loop is CASSLERSLGNQPQHF. The CDR3 DNA reads TGCGCCAGCAGCCTGGAGCGATCCTTGGGGAATCAGCCCCAGCATTTT.

This clonotype showed up just a few times. The genes are TRBV10-3 and TRBJ2-1; D remains ambiguous. V lost 3 bases and J 12 bases, leaving 15 bases between the germline ends. The CDR3 spans 13 residues. From germline, CDR1 is ENHRY and CDR2 SYGVKD. This CDR3 is CAISDGWASGQFF. In nucleotides, the CDR3 is TGTGCCATCAGTGATGGGTGGGCTAGTGGGCAGTTCTTC.

This chain joins TRBV6-1 and TRBJ1-2; D call uncertain. This CDR3 has 13 amino acids. V was shortened by 6 bases and J by 3 bases, with 11 bases between the two germline ends. Germline values: CDR1 MNHNS, CDR2 SASEGT. The CDR3 region is CASRSSGHYGYTF. Here the CDR3 DNA reads TGTGCCAGCAGATCATCCGGGCACTATGGCTACACCTTC.

V and J are TRBV5-1 and TRBJ1-2, with no clear D. The CDR3 length is 13 residues. Germline CDR1 and CDR2: SGHRS and YFSETQ. The V and J ends lost 2 bases and 3 bases respectively, with 8 bases between them. As DNA, the CDR3 is TGCGCCAGCAGCTTTGCAGACTACTATGGCTACACCTTC. Protein sequence: CASSFADYYGYTF.

The chain links TRBV5-5 to TRBJ1-5; D unclear. Between the trimmed V and J ends, which lost 2 bases and 3 bases, there was a span of 9 bases. The CDR3 contains 14 residues. Germline V gene sequence: CDR1 SGHKS, CDR2 YYEKEE (reference sequence). The CDR3 coding sequence is TGTGCCAGCAGCTTCGTGGTTGACAATCAGCCCCAGCATTTT. Residues: CASSFVVDNQPQHF.

In its sample, this clonotype was seen a few times. The V call is TRBV12-5, the J call TRBJ1-2, with unresolved D. The CDR3 runs to 17 residues. The germline V and J ends were trimmed by 4 bases and 2 bases, with 20 bases remaining between them. Germline CDR1 reads LGHNT; CDR2 reads FRNRAP. CDR3 protein: CASGSIFQGRYNYGYTF. Written as DNA, the CDR3 is TGTGCTAGTGGTTCGATTTTCCAAGGACGGTACAACTATGGCTACACCTTC.

The CDR3 region is CASSRHENTIYF. In DNA, the CDR3 is TGTGCCAGTAGTCGACACGAAAACACCATATATTTT. The chain employs TRBV19 and TRBJ1-3; D not certain. The germline V gene encodes CDR1 LNHDA and CDR2 SQIVND (reference sequence). This CDR3 contains 12 residues. Trimming stripped 5 bases from V and 6 bases from J, with 8 bases between.

The V call is TRBV7-2, the J call TRBJ1-2, with D hard to call. Germline CDR1 is SGHTA and CDR2 is FQGNSA. With 1 base removed from V and 5 bases from J, the gap between germline ends came to 11 bases. CDR3 length: 14 amino acids. This chain's CDR3 is CASSLVAPVYGYTF. In DNA form, the CDR3 reads TGTGCCAGCAGCTTAGTGGCGCCGGTATATGGCTACACCTTC.

The V and J genes are TRBV12-3 or TRBV12-4 and TRBJ2-3; 10 bases map to TRBD1. V trimming: 3 bases; J trimming: 2 bases; junction bases outside the gene matches: 8. CDR3 length equals 17 residues. The CDR3 DNA sequence: TGTGCCAGCAGTTTTCCCATCGGGACAGGGGACACAGATACGCAGTATTTT. Its protein is CASSFPIGTGDTDTQYF.

This clonotype was picked up a small number of times. The rearrangement uses TRBV6-1 and TRBJ2-2; 7 positions match TRBD1. Germline V gene lookup returns CDR1 MNHNS and CDR2 SASEGT. The V and J ends lost 7 bases and 5 bases, in that order; junction bases with no gene match: 1. The CDR3 consists of 12 residues. CDR3 bases: TGTGCCAGCAACAGGGGAACCGGGGAGCTGTTTTTT. This sequence encodes CASNRGTGELFF.

This chain links TRBV9 with TRBJ2-5, with D tentatively TRBD1 (5 bases). Germline-derived CDR1 and CDR2 are SGDLS and YYNGEE. The V and J ends lost 4 bases and 5 bases respectively, with 18 bases between them. The CDR3 length is 15 residues. The CDR3 sequence: CASSPRAGPMETQYF. The DNA of the CDR3 is TGTGCCAGCAGCCCCAGGGCTGGTCCAATGGAGACCCAGTACTTC.

This clonotype was counted once. V usage is TRBV6-2 or TRBV6-3 and J usage is TRBJ2-2; D possibly corresponds to TRBD2 (5 bases). Germline-derived CDR1 and CDR2 are MNHEY and SVGEGT. The CDR3 has 15 amino acids. V lost 4 bases and J lost 0, with 9 bases in between. CDR3 in DNA: TGTGCCAGCAGTTGGGCGGGCGCGAACACCGGGGAGCTGTTTTTT. Amino acid sequence: CASSWAGANTGELFF.

The chain couples TRBV9 to TRBJ2-2, with a possible D match to TRBD2 (5 bases). Deletions cut 3 bases from V and 5 bases from J, with 11 bases between. This CDR3 is built from 14 residues. The V gene's germline CDR1 is SGDLS and CDR2 YYNGEE. Here the CDR3 DNA reads TGTGCCAGCAGCGCCGAGGGATCGACCGGGGAGCTGTTTTTT. As protein: CASSAEGSTGELFF.

The gene calls are TRBV4-2 and TRBJ2-4; D gene ambiguous. This CDR3 region has 13 residues. Trimming stripped 0 bases from V and 11 bases from J, with 11 bases between. CDR1 LGHNA and CDR2 YNFKEQ come from the germline V gene. The CDR3 reads CASSQERPGVQYF. The CDR3 DNA is TGTGCCAGCAGCCAAGAACGTCCAGGCGTTCAGTACTTC.

This clonotype was detected many times. The chain couples TRBV7-9 to TRBJ2-7; 7 nucleotides align to TRBD1. The trim removed 4 bases at V and 3 bases at J, leaving 9 bases unmatched. The CDR3 sequence is 15 residues long. CDR1 is SEHNR and CDR2 is FQNEAQ in the germline V gene (reference sequence). The CDR3 sequence is CASSSRQGWGYEQYF. The CDR3 bases are TGTGCCAGCAGCTCCCGACAGGGTTGGGGCTACGAGCAGTACTTC. The variable domain in full, completed from reference TRBV7-9 and TRBJ2-7, reads DTGVSQNPRHKITKRGQNVTFRCDPISEHNRLYWYRQTLGQGPEFLTYFQNEAQLEKSRLLSDRFSAERPKGSFSTLEIQRTEQGDSAMYLCASSSRQGWGYEQYFGPGTRLTVT.

V gene TRBV12-3 or TRBV12-4 combines with J gene TRBJ1-1; weak D call: TRBD1 (5 bases). The CDR3 sequence is 17 residues long. V lost 3 bases and J 6 bases, leaving 23 bases between the germline ends. CDR3 bases: TGTGCCAGCAGTTTCGAAGGTTGGGGGAGACCGAGCCCTGAAGCTTTCTTT. This encodes CASSFEGWGRPSPEAFF.

The chain combines TRBV6-1 with TRBJ2-1; 7 positions match TRBD1. The CDR3 is 13 amino acids. The germline V gene encodes CDR1 MNHNS and CDR2 SASEGT. V lost 6 bases, J lost 4 bases, and 3 bases stayed unmatched. CDR3: CASSPGQYNEQFF. CDR3 sequence (DNA): TGTGCCAGCAGCCCGGGACAGTACAATGAGCAGTTCTTC.

This clonotype has more than one count but fewer than ten. The chain employs TRBV7-9 and TRBJ1-1; D gene uncertain. The CDR3 consists of 14 residues. The germline CDR1 and CDR2 sequences are SEHNR and FQNEAQ (reference sequence). Trimming shortened V by 4 bases and J by 2 bases, and 11 bases separated the two germline ends. In nucleotides, the CDR3 is TGTGCCAGCAGCTCCCGGGCCATCAACACTGAAGCTTTCTTT. Protein product: CASSSRAINTEAFF.

The chain couples TRBV11-2 to TRBJ1-2; D is ambiguous. Germline lookup yields CDR1 SGHAT and CDR2 FQNNGV. V lost 5 bases and J 0 bases, leaving 7 bases between the germline ends. CDR3 length: 13 amino acids. The DNA for the CDR3 is TGTGCCAGCAGCCAACACCCTAACTATGGCTACACCTTC. As protein: CASSQHPNYGYTF.

The chain recombines TRBV7-2 with TRBJ2-1; D gene ambiguous. V was shortened by 6 bases and J by 4 bases, with 7 bases between the two germline ends. The germline V gene encodes CDR1 SGHTA and CDR2 FQGNSA. This CDR3 has 12 amino acids. For the CDR3, the DNA is TGTGCCAGCAGTTACGCGTACAATGAGCAGTTCTTC. Residues: CASSYAYNEQFF.

Worth noting for this clonotype: A read error may be the cause here, since a much bigger clone is one base away. The V and J genes are TRBV7-2 and TRBJ2-1, with D possibly TRBD2 on 6 matching bases. This CDR3 is built from 15 residues. Germline V gives CDR1 SGHTA, CDR2 FQGNSA. CDR3 bases: TGTGCCACCCGGAGGGCCAGAAGCTCCTACAATGAGCAGTTGTTC. This translates into CATRRARSSYNEQLF.

A few counts support this clonotype. This chain joins TRBV20-1 and TRBJ1-2; possible D gene TRBD1, 5 bases. CDR1 is DFQATT and CDR2 is SNEGSKA in the germline V gene (reference sequence). This CDR3 region has 17 residues. V was pared by 0 bases and J by 5 bases, with 22 bases between. The CDR3 region is CSARDKGYKSPGYGYTF. The CDR3 DNA reads as TGCAGTGCTAGAGATAAGGGGTACAAATCCCCGGGGTATGGCTACACCTTC.